Listed here are 21 T cell receptor beta chains from one sample, sequenced in a study of shared clonotypes between healthy human individuals. Repertoires were generated with immunoSEQ multiplex PCR, while TCRdb's copy carries only in-frame clones and drops some. Of about 95,000 clones listed, 65% to 70% were seen once; the top ten hold approximately 49%. The sequencing input was memory CD8+ T cells sorted from blood. Regarding subset: CD45RO+ cells pooled with CCR7-negative TemRA cells. The origin of the receptors is a young man in good health.

The chain has TRBV25-1 and TRBJ2-5; 11 bases are a match to TRBD2. Trimming at V came to 2 bases and at J to 4 bases, leaving 6 bases not matched to a gene. The CDR3 totals 16 residues. The V gene's germline CDR1 is MGHDK and CDR2 SYGVNS. In DNA, the CDR3 is TGTGCCAGCAGTGAAGAAGGGACTAGCGGCGGAGAGACCCAGTACTTC. Its protein is CASSEEGTSGGETQYF.

This clone occurred once. This chain uses TRBV7-9 with TRBJ2-7; TRBD1 matches at 7 bases. CDR3 size: 15 residues. The V and J ends lost 5 bases and 6 bases, in that order; junction bases with no gene match: 13. Germline V gives CDR1 SEHNR, CDR2 FQNEAQ (reference sequence). CDR3 sequence (DNA): TGTGCCAGCAGCGCGCCAAAGGGGGCTGGCGCCGAGCAGTACTTC. Its translation is CASSAPKGAGAEQYF.

The chain couples TRBV15 to TRBJ1-5; no firm D call. V lost 2 bases and J lost 4, with 6 bases in between. The germline gives CDR1 LNHNV, CDR2 YYDKDF (reference sequence). This CDR3 spans 13 amino acids. CDR3 sequence reads: CATSRIYNQPQHF. For the CDR3, the DNA is TGTGCCACCAGCAGAATCTATAATCAGCCCCAGCATTTT.

The chain links TRBV5-8 to TRBJ2-2; D may be TRBD2 (7 bases). The ends were cut back, 0 bases at V and 6 bases at J, with 12 bases in the middle. This CDR3 region has 15 residues. The germline V gene has CDR1 SGHTS and CDR2 YDEGEE. CDR3 loop: CASSLEQGGAGELFF. For the CDR3, the DNA is TGTGCCAGCAGCTTGGAACAGGGAGGGGCCGGGGAGCTGTTTTTT.

This clone showed up just once. The rearrangement joins TRBV6-5 to TRBJ2-1; tentative D call: TRBD2 (5 bases). Trimming took off 5 bases at V and 3 bases at J, with 8 bases between the two ends. Per the germline V gene, CDR1 is MNHEY and CDR2 is SVGAGI. There are 13 residues in the CDR3. The CDR3 nucleotides read TGTGCCAGCAGTCCTGACTACTACAATGAGCAGTTCTTC. Translated, it gives CASSPDYYNEQFF.

The J gene is TRBJ2-2, the V gene TRBV11-3; TRBD1 agrees at 8 bases. V shed 5 bases, J shed 7 bases, and the junction held 15 bases outside the gene matches. The CDR3 sequence is 17 residues long. Germline lookup yields CDR1 SGHNT and CDR2 YENEEA. CDR3 nucleotides: TGTGCCAGCAGCCTTTACTCATTTGGGACAGGCGACGGGGAGCTGTTTTTT. This gives the protein CASSLYSFGTGDGELFF. The full variable domain, in which reference TRBV11-3 and TRBJ2-2 provide the parts outside the CDR3, is EAGVVQSPRYKIIEKKQPVAFWCNPISGHNTLYWYLQNLGQGPELLIRYENEEAVDDSQLPKDRFSAERLKGVDSTLKIQPAELGDSAVYLCASSLYSFGTGDGELFFGEGSRLTVL.

This chain joins TRBV7-2 and TRBJ2-7, with 8 bases fitting TRBD2. After removal of 5 bases from V and 3 bases from J, the junction contained 6 bases not matched to a gene. This CDR3 is 14 amino acids long. Germline CDR1 SGHTA, CDR2 FQGNSA. The CDR3 here is CASSQDTSGYEQYF. The CDR3 bases are TGTGCCAGCAGCCAAGATACTAGCGGCTACGAGCAGTACTTC.

V gene TRBV29-1 combines with J gene TRBJ2-1; 7 nucleotides agree with TRBD1. Per germline, CDR1 SQVTM and CDR2 ANQGSEA. Trimming cost V 4 bases and J 6 bases; bases outside gene matches: 3. The CDR3 contains 12 residues. The CDR3 coding sequence is TGCAGCGTTGTAGGGACAGCCAATGAGCAGTTCTTC. Protein sequence: CSVVGTANEQFF.

This clone was observed a few times. The V gene is TRBV6-1, the J gene TRBJ2-7, with D perhaps TRBD1 or TRBD2 (5 bases each). Germline V CDR1 and CDR2: MNHNS, SASEGT. The V gene lost 8 bases and the J gene lost 2 bases, with 10 bases spanning the gap. The CDR3 is made up of 12 amino acids. The CDR3 DNA sequence: TGTGCCAGCCCCGGGGCAACCTACGAGCAGTACTTC. This translates into CASPGATYEQYF.

The rearrangement uses TRBV2 and TRBJ2-2, with D possibly TRBD1 on 6 matching bases. Germline V gene sequence: CDR1 SNHLY, CDR2 FYNNEI. The CDR3 runs to 12 residues. The ends were cut back, 1 base at V and 13 bases at J, with 10 bases in the middle. For the CDR3, the DNA is TGTGCCAGCAGTGAAGGGCAGGGGCGGCTGTTTTTT. This gives the protein CASSEGQGRLFF.

This clone was found a few times. This chain links TRBV6-1 with TRBJ2-7, with 10 bases lining up with TRBD2. J gave up 5 bases and V 3 bases, and 7 bases lay outside the gene matches. Germline CDR1 and CDR2: MNHNS and SASEGT. CDR3 length: 15 residues. The CDR3 DNA is TGTGCCAGCAGTGAGTTAGCGGGAGGTTCCGACGAGCAGTACTTC. This sequence encodes CASSELAGGSDEQYF.

This clone was seen at least ten times. The chain carries TRBV28 and TRBJ1-1; 7 bases are shared with TRBD1. J lost 5 bases, V lost 8 bases, and 8 bases had no gene match. This CDR3 comprises 13 residues. The germline CDR1 and CDR2 sequences are MDHEN and SYDVKM. The CDR3 DNA is TGTGCCAGCGAGGGTCCAGGGGGTACTGAAGCTTTCTTT. This codes for CASEGPGGTEAFF.

As regards this clone: The sample has other DNA sequences that encode this CDR3 too. The chain uses TRBV6-5 and TRBJ2-1; D unclear. CDR1 MNHEY and CDR2 SVGAGI come from the germline V gene. The CDR3 sequence is 11 residues long. V lost 7 bases and J 0 bases, leaving 1 base between the germline ends. The CDR3 protein is CASTSYNEQFF. The CDR3 DNA reads as TGTGCCAGCACCTCCTACAATGAGCAGTTCTTC.

The chain joins TRBV2 to TRBJ2-1; possibly TRBD1 or TRBD2 for D (7 bases each). This CDR3 spans 23 amino acids. CDR1 is SNHLY, CDR2 FYNNEI, per germline. V was cut by 2 bases and J by 5 bases, with 37 bases left in between. The CDR3 spells CASSERGDSPAGSPPRVHNEQFF. DNA of the CDR3: TGTGCCAGCAGTGAACGAGGGGACAGTCCAGCGGGAAGCCCTCCTCGAGTTCACAATGAGCAGTTCTTC.

The chain has TRBV5-6 and TRBJ2-7; 10 nucleotides line up with TRBD1. J lost 2 bases, V lost 2 bases, and 4 bases had no gene match. CDR3 size: 15 residues. The germline V gene has CDR1 SGHDT and CDR2 YYEEEE. Here the CDR3 reads CASSFGTGVAYEQYF. For the CDR3, the DNA is TGTGCCAGCAGCTTCGGGACAGGGGTAGCCTACGAGCAGTACTTC.

The chain carries TRBV7-8 and TRBJ2-7, with TRBD2 matching 7 bases. CDR3 length: 15 residues. The germline CDR1 and CDR2 sequences are SGHVS and FQNEAQ. Trimming removed 4 bases from V and 3 bases from J; junction bases left unmatched: 9. In DNA, the CDR3 is TGTGCCAGCAGCTCCTTCGGGGGAGGGGACTACGAGCAGTACTTC. Translation gives CASSSFGGGDYEQYF.

This sequence joins TRBV7-4 and TRBJ2-1; D is perhaps TRBD2 (5 bases). This CDR3 is built from 13 residues. V dropped 1 base and J dropped 6 bases, with 7 bases sitting between them. Germline V lookup: CDR1 SGHVT, CDR2 SQSDAQ. The CDR3 DNA follows: TGTGCCAGCAGCTTAGATGCGGGCAATGAGCAGTTCTTC. Translation: CASSLDAGNEQFF.

This chain connects TRBV6-4 to TRBJ2-3, with D tentatively TRBD2 (6 bases). Trimming took 0 bases from V and 3 from J, leaving 16 bases between them. This CDR3 is 17 amino acids long. Looked up from germline, CDR1 is MRHNA and CDR2 is SNTAGT. CDR3 sequence reads: CASSDSGGGAGTDTQYF. The CDR3 nucleotides are TGTGCCAGCAGTGACTCGGGAGGCGGGGCAGGGACAGATACGCAGTATTTT.

This rearrangement joins TRBV27 to TRBJ1-5, with 9 positions matching TRBD1. The CDR3 extends over 16 amino acids. The junction had 11 bases not matched to a gene; V was cut back by 5 bases and J by 6 bases. Germline V gene lookup returns CDR1 MNHEY and CDR2 SMNVEV (reference sequence). CDR3: CASSTRWTGEGQPQHF. CDR3 sequence (DNA): TGTGCCAGCAGTACACGATGGACAGGGGAAGGTCAGCCCCAGCATTTT.

The chain recombines TRBV10-2 with TRBJ1-2, with no clear D. This CDR3 is 16 amino acids long. Germline lookup yields CDR1 WSHSY and CDR2 SAAADI. Trimming stripped 1 base from V and 7 bases from J, with 19 bases between. This CDR3 is CASSEWAVHSHRGYTF. DNA of the CDR3: TGCGCCAGCAGTGAGTGGGCAGTGCACTCTCATCGTGGCTACACCTTC.

V gene TRBV6-5 combines with J gene TRBJ2-1; the match to TRBD1 covers 8 bases. Trimming took 4 bases from V and 4 from J; bases not matched to a gene: 6. CDR1 and CDR2 (germline): MNHEY, SVGAGI. The CDR3 spans 15 residues. The CDR3 protein is CASSSSGGFYNEQFF. In DNA, the CDR3 is TGTGCCAGCAGTTCATCAGGGGGCTTTTACAATGAGCAGTTCTTC.